This T cell receptor beta chain came from a study of monozygotic twins with inflammatory bowel disease. Findings and limits, study-wide: Compared with healthy co-twins, IBD patients showed reduced TCRbeta repertoire diversity by inverse Simpson.

Each donor gave about 2.5 ml of peripheral blood. Germline V gives CDR1 SGHKS, CDR2 YYEKEE (reference sequence). The CDR3 runs to 17 residues. TCRdb re-analyzed the 5' RACE reads; it lists each CDR3 protein once, without DNA. Here the sample table reports about 380,000 distinct CDR3 sequences. Note on this clonotype: Its antigen remains unknown.

What was sequenced was blood. The chain uses TRBV5-5 and TRBJ1-6. This TCR was sampled from a human donor with ulcerative colitis or Crohn's disease, or a healthy co-twin of an affected twin (not recorded which). CDR3 protein: CASSFRPRSSYNSPLHF.